The clone carrying this T cell receptor beta chain has just a few counts. Its antigen is still unknown. Each TCR cDNA library carried sample-specific barcodes on both ends. TCRdb reanalysed the 5' RACE reads using MiXCR and keeps one entry per CDR3 protein. Among about 370,000 distinct CDR3 sequences listed, 28% were seen once. The CDR3 contains 18 residues. Germline CDR1 reads ENHRY; CDR2 reads SYGVKD. V lost 6 bases to trimming and J lost 7 bases; unmatched junction nucleotides: 14. The sample is drawn from a study of identical twins' blood T cells. Study details: Roughly 6 alpha and roughly six beta libraries together yielded 50 million to 65 million reads.

Likely shared infections and vaccines: all three twin pairs were reared together. Study-wide points: Shared CDR3 clonotype counts tracked mainly the product of cloneset sizes.

Sequencing was carried out using PBMCs. The source of this sequence is a woman aged 18-49 years in good health. The gene calls are TRBV10-3 and TRBJ2-1, with TRBD2 matching 14 bases. CDR3 coding DNA: TGTGCCATCAGGGGCCCGGGACTAGCGGGAGAGTTATTGAATGAGCAGTTCTTC. Translated, it gives CAIRGPGLAGELLNEQFF.